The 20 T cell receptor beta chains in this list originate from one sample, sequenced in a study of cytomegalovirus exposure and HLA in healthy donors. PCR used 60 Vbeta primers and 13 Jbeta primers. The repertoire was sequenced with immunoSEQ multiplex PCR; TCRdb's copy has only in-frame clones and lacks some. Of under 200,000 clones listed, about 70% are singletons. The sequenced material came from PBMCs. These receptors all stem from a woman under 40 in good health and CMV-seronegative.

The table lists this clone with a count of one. CDR3 sequence (DNA): TGTGCCAGCAGCTTAAGGTCGCCCAGGGGATTCCGAGATACGCAGTATTTT. Translation: CASSLRSPRGFRDTQYF. The chain joins TRBV7-2 to TRBJ2-3; perhaps TRBD1 as D (6 bases). The length of the CDR3 is 17 residues. Trimming pared 2 bases from V and 5 bases from J, leaving 20 bases between. CDR1 is SGHTA, CDR2 FQGNSA, per germline.

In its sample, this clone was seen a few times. The CDR3 spells CASSLIVSRAFF. DNA of the CDR3: TGTGCCAGCAGCTTAATAGTAAGCCGCGCTTTCTTT. The rearrangement links TRBV11-3 to TRBJ1-1; D is uncertain. V was shortened by 2 bases and J by 11 bases, with 12 bases between the two germline ends. CDR1 SGHNT and CDR2 YENEEA come from the germline V gene. CDR3 length: 12 amino acids.

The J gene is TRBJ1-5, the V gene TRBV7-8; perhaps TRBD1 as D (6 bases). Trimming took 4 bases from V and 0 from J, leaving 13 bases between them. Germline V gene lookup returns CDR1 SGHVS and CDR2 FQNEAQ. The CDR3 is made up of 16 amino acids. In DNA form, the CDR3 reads TGTGCCAGCAGCTCACAGGGTTCCTATAGCAATCAGCCCCAGCATTTT. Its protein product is CASSSQGSYSNQPQHF. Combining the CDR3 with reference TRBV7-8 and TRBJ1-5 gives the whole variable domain GAGVSQSPRYKVAKRGQDVALRCDPISGHVSLFWYQQALGQGPEFLTYFQNEAQLDKSGLPSDRFFAERPEGSVSTLKIQRTQQEDSAVYLCASSSQGSYSNQPQHFGDGTRLSIL.

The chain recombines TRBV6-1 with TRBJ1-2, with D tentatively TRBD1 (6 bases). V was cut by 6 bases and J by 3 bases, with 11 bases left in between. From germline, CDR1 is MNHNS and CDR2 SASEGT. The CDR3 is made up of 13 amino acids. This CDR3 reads CASRLTGHYGYTF. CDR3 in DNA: TGTGCCAGCAGGCTGACAGGACACTATGGCTACACCTTC.

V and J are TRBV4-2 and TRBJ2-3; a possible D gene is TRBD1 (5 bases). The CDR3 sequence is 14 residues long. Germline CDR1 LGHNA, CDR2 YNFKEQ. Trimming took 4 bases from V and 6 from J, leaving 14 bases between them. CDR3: CASSPPGRVDTQYF. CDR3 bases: TGTGCCAGCAGCCCGCCGGGCAGGGTCGATACGCAGTATTTT.

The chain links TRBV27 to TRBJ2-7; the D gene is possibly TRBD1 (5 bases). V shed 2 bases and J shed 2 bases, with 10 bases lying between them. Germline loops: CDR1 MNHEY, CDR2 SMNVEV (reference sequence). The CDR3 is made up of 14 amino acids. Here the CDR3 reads CASSLRQGPYEQYF. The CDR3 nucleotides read TGTGCCAGCAGTTTAAGGCAGGGCCCCTACGAGCAGTACTTC.

The CDR3 sequence: CASSDGAGGMRTEAFF. CDR3 DNA sequence: TGTGCCAGCAGTGATGGGGCAGGGGGGATGAGGACTGAAGCTTTCTTT. This sequence joins TRBV2 and TRBJ1-1; the match to TRBD1 covers 7 bases. Germline CDR1 reads SNHLY; CDR2 reads FYNNEI. Trimming took 3 bases from V and 5 from J; bases not matched to a gene: 12. The CDR3 contains 16 residues.

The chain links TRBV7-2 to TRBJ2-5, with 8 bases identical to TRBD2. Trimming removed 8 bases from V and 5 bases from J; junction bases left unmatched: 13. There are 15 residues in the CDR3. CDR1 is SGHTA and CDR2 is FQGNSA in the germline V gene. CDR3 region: CASADGGALKETQYF. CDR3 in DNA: TGTGCCAGCGCCGACGGGGGGGCCCTTAAGGAGACCCAGTACTTC.

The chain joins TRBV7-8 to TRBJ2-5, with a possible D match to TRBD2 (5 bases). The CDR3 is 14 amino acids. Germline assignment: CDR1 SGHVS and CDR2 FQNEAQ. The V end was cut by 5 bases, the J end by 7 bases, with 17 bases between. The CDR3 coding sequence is TGTGCCAGCAGCCCCTCGTCCCTAAGCGGGACCCAGTACTTC. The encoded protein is CASSPSSLSGTQYF.

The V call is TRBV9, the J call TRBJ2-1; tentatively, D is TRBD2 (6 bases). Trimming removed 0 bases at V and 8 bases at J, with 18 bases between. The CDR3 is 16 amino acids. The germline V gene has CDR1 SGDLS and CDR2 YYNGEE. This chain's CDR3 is CASSVAGLARYDEQFF. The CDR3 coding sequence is TGTGCCAGCAGCGTAGCTGGGCTAGCGCGATACGATGAGCAGTTCTTC.

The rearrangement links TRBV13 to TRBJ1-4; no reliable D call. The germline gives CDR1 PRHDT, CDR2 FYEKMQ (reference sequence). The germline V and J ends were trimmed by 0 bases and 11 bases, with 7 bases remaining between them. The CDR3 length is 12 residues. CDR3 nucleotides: TGTGCCAGCAGCTTAGGGCAGGCGAAACTGTTTTTT. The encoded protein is CASSLGQAKLFF.

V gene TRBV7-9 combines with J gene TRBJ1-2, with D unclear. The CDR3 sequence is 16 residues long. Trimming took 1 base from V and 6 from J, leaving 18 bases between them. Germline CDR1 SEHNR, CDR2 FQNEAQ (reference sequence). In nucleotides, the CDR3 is TGTGCCAGCAGCTTAGTCGGAGCCTCGTTAGTGGATGGCTACACCTTC. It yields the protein CASSLVGASLVDGYTF.

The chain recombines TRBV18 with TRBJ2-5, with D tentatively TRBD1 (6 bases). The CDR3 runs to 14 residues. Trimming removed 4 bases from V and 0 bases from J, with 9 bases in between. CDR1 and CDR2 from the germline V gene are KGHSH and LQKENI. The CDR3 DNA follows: TGTGCCAGCTCACTCGGACAGTACCAAGAGACCCAGTACTTC. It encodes CASSLGQYQETQYF.

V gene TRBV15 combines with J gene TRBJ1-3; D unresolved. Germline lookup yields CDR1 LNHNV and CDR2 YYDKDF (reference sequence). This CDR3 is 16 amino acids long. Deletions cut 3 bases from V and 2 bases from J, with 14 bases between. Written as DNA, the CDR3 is TGTGCCACCAGCAGGGAGAAAACGGGTACTGGAAACACCATATATTTT. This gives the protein CATSREKTGTGNTIYF.

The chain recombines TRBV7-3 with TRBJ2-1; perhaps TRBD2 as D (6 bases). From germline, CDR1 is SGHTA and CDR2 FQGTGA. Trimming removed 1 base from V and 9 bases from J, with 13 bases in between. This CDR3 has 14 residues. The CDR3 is CASSLNGLGGEQFF. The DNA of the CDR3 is TGTGCCAGCAGCTTAAATGGTCTGGGGGGTGAGCAGTTCTTC. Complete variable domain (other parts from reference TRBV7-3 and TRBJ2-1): GAGVSQTPSNKVTEKGKYVELRCDPISGHTALYWYRQSLGQGPEFLIYFQGTGAADDSGLPNDRFFAVRPEGSVSTLKIQRTERGDSAVYLCASSLNGLGGEQFFGPGTRLTVL.

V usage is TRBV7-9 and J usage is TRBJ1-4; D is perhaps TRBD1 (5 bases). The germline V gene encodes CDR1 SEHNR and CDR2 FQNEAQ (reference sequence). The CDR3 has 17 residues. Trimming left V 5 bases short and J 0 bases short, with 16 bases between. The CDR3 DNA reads TGTGCCAGCAGCCTCTCCTTCGGGGGGACAACTAATGAAAAACTGTTTTTT. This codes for CASSLSFGGTTNEKLFF.

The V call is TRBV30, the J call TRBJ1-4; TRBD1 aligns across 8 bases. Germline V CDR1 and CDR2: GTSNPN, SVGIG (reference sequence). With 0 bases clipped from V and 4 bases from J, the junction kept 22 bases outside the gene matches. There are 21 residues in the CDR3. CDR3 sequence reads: CAWSVRPLGQGPPGGNEKLFF. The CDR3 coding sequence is TGTGCCTGGAGTGTACGACCCCTCGGACAGGGACCTCCAGGGGGTAATGAAAAACTGTTTTTT.

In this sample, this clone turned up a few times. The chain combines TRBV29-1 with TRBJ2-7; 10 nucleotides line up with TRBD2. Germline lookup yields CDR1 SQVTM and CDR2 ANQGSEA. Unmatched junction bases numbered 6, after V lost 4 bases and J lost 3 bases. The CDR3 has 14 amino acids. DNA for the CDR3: TGCAGCGTTGGCGGACTAGCGGAGCACTACGAGCAGTACTTC. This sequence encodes CSVGGLAEHYEQYF.

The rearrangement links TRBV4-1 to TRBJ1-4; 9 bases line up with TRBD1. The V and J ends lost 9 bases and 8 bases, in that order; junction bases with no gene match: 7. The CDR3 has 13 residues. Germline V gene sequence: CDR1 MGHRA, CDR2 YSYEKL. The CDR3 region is CASRDRVGEKLFF. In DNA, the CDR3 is TGCGCCAGTAGGGACAGGGTAGGCGAAAAACTGTTTTTT.

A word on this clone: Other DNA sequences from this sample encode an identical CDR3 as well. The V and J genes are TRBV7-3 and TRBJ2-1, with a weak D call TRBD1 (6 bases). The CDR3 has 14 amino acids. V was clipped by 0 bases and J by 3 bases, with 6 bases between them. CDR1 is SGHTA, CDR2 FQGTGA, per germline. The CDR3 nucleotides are TGTGCCAGCAGCTTAACAGGGGGCTACAATGAGCAGTTCTTC. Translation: CASSLTGGYNEQFF.